At least ten counts were recorded for the clone carrying this T cell receptor (beta chain). The record originates from a study of human T cells and chemical hapten exposure. Germline assignment: CDR1 SNHLY and CDR2 FYNNEI. The V end lost 3 bases, the J end lost 7 bases, and 13 bases lay between the germline ends. The CDR3 contains 15 residues. Time point meaning: patch test 1, 2 weeks after DPC sensitization. Treatment specified: therapeutic diphenylcyclopropenone sensitization with weekly scalp DPC. Using its own MiXCR run on the RACE reads, TCRdb lists one record per CDR3 protein. This sample carries about 360,000 distinct CDR3 sequences, under 9% of them seen once, and the ten largest clones take around 8.4%.

The specimen comprised whole blood, sampled in connection with sensitization to the hapten diphenylcyclopropenone (DPC). The V and J genes are TRBV2 and TRBJ1-6; tentative D call: TRBD1 (5 bases). The sequence was collected from a woman aged 18-35 years with alopecia areata. Some clones in this sample may be carry-over from other donors' samples. The CDR3 loop reads CASSEEGNYNSPLHF. CDR3 nucleotides: TGTGCCAGCAGTGAGGAGGGGAATTACAATTCACCCCTCCACTTT.